This TCR beta chain came from a study of T cell repertoires in cytomegalovirus infection. Study as a whole: CMV epitopes that were recently identified and HLA-C-restricted were used alongside well-studied HLA-B-restricted ones. It can be stated that public TCR beta signatures indicated CMV infection as well as a matching HLA type. Study observations and caveats: CMV-specific HLA-C-restricted TCR beta clonotypes dominated the ex vivo response.

V was pared by 3 bases and J by 3 bases, with 9 bases between. The CDR3 sequence is 14 residues long. The V gene's germline CDR1 is LNHDA and CDR2 SQIVND (reference sequence). From the reads, TCRdb called clonotypes with MiXCR, one entry per CDR3 protein. The repertoire holds roughly 350,000 distinct CDR3 sequences, with about 35% as singletons. Regarding this clonotype: Its antigen is still unknown.

The V call is TRBV19, the J call TRBJ1-5; the D gene is possibly TRBD1 (5 bases). This receptor was obtained from a human donor in good health (CMV status not recorded). Some clones in this sample may be carry-over from other donors' samples. Sequencing used cultured PBMCs, obtained from culture after CMV antigen stimulation. Here the CDR3 reads CASSIREFNQPQHF. Here the CDR3 DNA reads TGTGCCAGTAGTATCAGGGAATTCAATCAGCCCCAGCATTTT.